This T cell receptor (beta chain) emerged from a study of T-cell reconstitution after alpha-beta-depleted transplantation in children. This clonotype was observed at least ten times. Unique molecular identifiers were used to barcode this TCRbeta library. TCRdb re-called the PCR reads through MiXCR, storing one row per CDR3 protein. The table shows more than 250,000 distinct CDR3 sequences, with approximately 9.8% occurring only once. The CDR3 totals 15 residues. CDR1 is SGHRS and CDR2 is YFSETQ in the germline V gene. The V gene end was trimmed by 1 base and the J gene end by 5 bases; junction bases not matched to a gene: 9.

The receptor comes from a human donor who donated a stem cell graft to a child with SCID. The sequencing here drew on PBMCs from the stem cell graft donor, taken from the stem cell graft. This chain links TRBV5-1 with TRBJ2-7; 7 nucleotides agree with TRBD1. Here the CDR3 DNA reads TGCGCCAGCAGCTTGTTGACAGGGCTAGGTAACGAGCAGTACTTC. Protein sequence: CASSLLTGLGNEQYF.